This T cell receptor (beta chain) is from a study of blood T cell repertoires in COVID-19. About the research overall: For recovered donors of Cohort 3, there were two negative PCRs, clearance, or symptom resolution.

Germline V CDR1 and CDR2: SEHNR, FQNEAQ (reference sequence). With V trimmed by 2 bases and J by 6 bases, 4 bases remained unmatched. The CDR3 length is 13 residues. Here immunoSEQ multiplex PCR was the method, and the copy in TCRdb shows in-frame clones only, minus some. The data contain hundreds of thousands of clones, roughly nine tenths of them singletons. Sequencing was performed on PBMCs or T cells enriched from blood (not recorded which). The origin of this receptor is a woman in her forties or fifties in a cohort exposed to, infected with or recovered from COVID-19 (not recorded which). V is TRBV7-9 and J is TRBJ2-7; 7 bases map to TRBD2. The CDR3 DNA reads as TGTGCCAGCAGCTTATATCCGGGGGGCGAGCAGTACTTC. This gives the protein CASSLYPGGEQYF.